Listed here is a single T cell receptor beta chain. CDR1 is MDHEN and CDR2 is SYDVKM in the germline V gene. The ends were cut back, 5 bases at V and 3 bases at J, with 19 bases in the middle. CDR3 length: 16 residues. The data originate from a study of blood T cells in healthy people across ages. Study-wide background: Template switching captured about one barcoded beta molecule per two T cells.

Per sample, a minimum of 6.5 million PBMCs were isolated. Sample-barcoded 5' priming and a J-beta primer mix drove a second PCR of roughly 6 to 12 cycles. TCRdb re-called the 5' RACE reads through MiXCR, storing one row per CDR3 protein. This sample has 650,000 to 800,000 distinct CDR3 sequences, with around 45% found just once. The chain couples TRBV28 to TRBJ1-1; the D gene is possibly TRBD1 (5 bases). This receptor was identified in a man aged 60-69 years in good health. Specimen: blood. CDR3 sequence reads: CASSLNLGGGDTEAFF. The DNA of the CDR3 is TGTGCCAGCAGTCTAAACCTGGGGGGTGGCGACACTGAAGCTTTCTTT.